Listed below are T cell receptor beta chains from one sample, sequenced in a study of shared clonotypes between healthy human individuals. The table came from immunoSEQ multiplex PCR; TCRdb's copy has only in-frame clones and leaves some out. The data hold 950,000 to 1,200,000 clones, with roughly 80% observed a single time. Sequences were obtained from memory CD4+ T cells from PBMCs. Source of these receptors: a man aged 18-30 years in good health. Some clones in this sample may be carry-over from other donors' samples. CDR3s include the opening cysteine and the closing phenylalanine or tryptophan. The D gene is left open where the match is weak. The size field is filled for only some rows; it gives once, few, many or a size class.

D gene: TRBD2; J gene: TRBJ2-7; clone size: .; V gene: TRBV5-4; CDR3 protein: CASSLGGSGRVAYEQYF
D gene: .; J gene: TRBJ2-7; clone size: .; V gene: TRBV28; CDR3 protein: CASSRGIGGYEQYF
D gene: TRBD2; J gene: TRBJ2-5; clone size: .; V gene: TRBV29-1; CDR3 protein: CSVELAGRQETQYF
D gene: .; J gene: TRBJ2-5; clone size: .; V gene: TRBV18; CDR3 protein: CASSPPMGETQYF
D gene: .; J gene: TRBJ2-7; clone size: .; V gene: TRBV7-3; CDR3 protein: CASGRDGYEQYF
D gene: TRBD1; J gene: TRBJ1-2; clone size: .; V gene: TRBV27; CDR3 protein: CASSPGTGYGYTF
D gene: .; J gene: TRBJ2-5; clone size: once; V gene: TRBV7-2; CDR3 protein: CASSTNEGETQYF
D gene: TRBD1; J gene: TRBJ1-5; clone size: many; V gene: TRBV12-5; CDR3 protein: CASGLVLQGQFNQPQHF
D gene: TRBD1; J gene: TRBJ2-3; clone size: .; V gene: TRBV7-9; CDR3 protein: CASSHSRGRYAQYF
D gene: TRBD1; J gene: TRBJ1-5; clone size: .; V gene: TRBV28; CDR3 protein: CASSSLGQVNQPQHF
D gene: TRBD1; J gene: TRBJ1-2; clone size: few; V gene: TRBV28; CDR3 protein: CATGTGGSFGYGYTF
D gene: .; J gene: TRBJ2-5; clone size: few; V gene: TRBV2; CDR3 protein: CASMGIPGRGTGTQYF
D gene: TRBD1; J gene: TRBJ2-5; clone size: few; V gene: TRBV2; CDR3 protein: CASSAGGRGETQYF
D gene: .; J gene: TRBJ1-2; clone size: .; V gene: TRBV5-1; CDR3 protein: CASSLVAGAYGYTF
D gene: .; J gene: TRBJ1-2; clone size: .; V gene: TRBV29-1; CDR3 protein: CSVALDRGRDGYTF
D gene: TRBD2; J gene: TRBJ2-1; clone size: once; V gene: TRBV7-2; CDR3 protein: CASSLEVSGEGEQFF